This T cell receptor (beta chain) originates from a study of neurological immune-mediated disorders. Study outcomes and limitations: Private repertoires in all groups were suggested by the absence of shared CDR3 amino acid sequences among expanded clones across subjects.

This clonotype was counted ten times or more. What it recognizes is unknown. A single record per CDR3 protein comes from TCRdb applying MiXCR to the 5' RACE reads. The sample has about 74,000 distinct CDR3 sequences; around 5.2% are singletons. The V and J ends lost 5 bases and 1 base respectively, with 14 bases between them. Germline lookup yields CDR1 SGHVS and CDR2 FQNEAQ. The CDR3 runs to 15 residues. The sequence was obtained from a man aged 18 to 29 with multiple sclerosis. Material for sequencing was PBMCs. The V call is TRBV7-8, the J call TRBJ1-2; D ambiguous. CDR3 sequence: CASSPDGLDNYGYTF. CDR3 in DNA: TGTGCCAGCAGCCCCGACGGCTTGGATAACTATGGCTACACCTTC.